These 4 T cell receptor beta chains were all obtained from the same sample, sequenced in a study of STAT5B mutations in CD4+ large granular lymphocyte leukemia. Profiling relied on immunoSEQ multiplex PCR, and the TCRdb table lists in-frame clones only, not all of them. The data contain fewer than 30,000 clones, about three quarters of them singletons. The sequencing input was CD4+ T cells from blood buffy coats. These receptors were taken from a human donor in good health.

The chain combines TRBV7-9 with TRBJ1-2, with 10 bases fitting TRBD1. Germline CDR1 is SEHNR and CDR2 is FQNEAQ (reference sequence). With 4 bases clipped from V and 3 bases from J, the junction kept 8 bases outside the gene matches. The CDR3 spans 16 residues. The CDR3 DNA reads as TGTGCCAGCAGCTCCCGGACCGGGACAGGGGACTATGGCTACACCTTC. Amino acids: CASSSRTGTGDYGYTF.

This sequence joins TRBV5-1 and TRBJ2-2; D is possibly TRBD1 (6 bases). Per the germline V gene, CDR1 is SGHRS and CDR2 is YFSETQ. This CDR3 region has 14 residues. Trimming stripped 1 base from V and 6 bases from J, with 10 bases between. CDR3 protein: CASSLNPGAGELFF. The CDR3 DNA sequence: TGCGCCAGCAGCTTGAATCCAGGGGCCGGGGAGCTGTTTTTT.

The chain joins TRBV7-2 to TRBJ2-3; D gene uncertain. There are 12 residues in the CDR3. Deletions cut 3 bases from V and 4 bases from J, with 5 bases between. CDR1 and CDR2 (germline): SGHTA, FQGNSA. The CDR3 is CASSFYSDTQYF. CDR3 bases: TGTGCCAGCAGCTTCTATTCAGATACGCAGTATTTT.

The genes are TRBV28 and TRBJ1-2; tentative D call: TRBD1 (5 bases). The CDR3 has 14 amino acids. From germline, CDR1 is MDHEN and CDR2 SYDVKM. Trimming stripped 5 bases from V and 2 bases from J, with 12 bases between. The CDR3 region has the DNA TGTGCCAGCAGTCTATTGGGACGGAACTATGGCTACACCTTC. The encoded protein is CASSLLGRNYGYTF.